The source of this T cell receptor (beta chain) is a study of blood T cells in healthy people across ages. Study outcomes and limitations: The unknown donor CMV status may have confounded expanded clonotype changes.

About this clonotype itself: Its antigen is unidentified. The junction differs from germline at one of its ends, possibly a read error.

A second roughly 7 to 12 cycle PCR used barcoded and J-beta primers. TCRdb ran MiXCR on the 5' RACE reads and lists one entry per CDR3 protein. Here the sample spans about 1.6 million distinct CDR3 sequences, 30% to 35% being singletons. Donor samples were obtained from healthy Caucasian individuals from Russia, aged 6 to 90. The authors isolated at least 6 million PBMCs per sample. The CDR3 has 12 residues. Germline CDR1 reads SNHLY; CDR2 reads FYNNEI. V and J are TRBV2 and TRBJ1-1; TRBD1 is a possible D gene (5 bases). The sample taken for sequencing was blood. The TCR originated in a woman between 25 and 40 years old in good health. DNA of the CDR3: TGCGGTGTCCCAGGGCTGGGGACTGAAGCTTTCTTT. Translation: CGVPGLGTEAFF.